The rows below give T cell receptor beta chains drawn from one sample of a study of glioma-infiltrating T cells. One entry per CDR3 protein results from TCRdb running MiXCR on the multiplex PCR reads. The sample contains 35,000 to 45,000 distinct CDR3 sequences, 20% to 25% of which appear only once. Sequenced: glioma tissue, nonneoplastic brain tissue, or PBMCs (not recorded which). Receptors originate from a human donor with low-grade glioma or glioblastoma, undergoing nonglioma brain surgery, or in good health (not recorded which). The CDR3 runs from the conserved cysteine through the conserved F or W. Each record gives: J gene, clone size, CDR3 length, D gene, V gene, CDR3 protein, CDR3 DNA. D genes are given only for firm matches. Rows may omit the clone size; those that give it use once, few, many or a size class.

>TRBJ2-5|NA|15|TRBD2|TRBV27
CASCWTSGGQETQYF
TGTGCCAGCTGCTGGACTAGCGGGGGGCAAGAGACCCAGTACTTC
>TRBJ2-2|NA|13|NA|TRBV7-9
CASSYQSTGELFF
TGTGCCAGCAGCTATCAGTCTACCGGGGAGCTGTTTTTT
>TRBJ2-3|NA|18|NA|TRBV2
CASSEDPFRGPRTDTQYF
TGTGCCAGCAGTGAAGATCCCTTCCGGGGCCCTCGCACAGATACGCAGTATTTT
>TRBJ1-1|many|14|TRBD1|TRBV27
CASRGQGENTEAFF
TGTGCCAGCAGGGGACAGGGGGAGAACACTGAAGCTTTCTTT
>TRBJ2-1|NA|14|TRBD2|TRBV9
CASSSSGKLDEQFF
TGTGCCAGCAGCTCGAGCGGGAAATTAGATGAGCAGTTCTTC
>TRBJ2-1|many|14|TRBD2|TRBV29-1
CSVESASGSYEQFF
TGCAGCGTTGAAAGTGCTAGCGGGAGCTATGAGCAGTTCTTC
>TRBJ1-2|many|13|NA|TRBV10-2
CASSRGLVDGYTF
TGCGCCAGCAGTCGCGGGTTAGTGGATGGCTACACCTTC
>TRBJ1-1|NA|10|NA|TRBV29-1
CSVDPFEAFF
TGCAGCGTTGACCCCTTTGAAGCTTTCTTT
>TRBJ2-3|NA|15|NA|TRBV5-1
CASSSTGTTWDTQYF
TGCGCCAGCAGCTCGACCGGGACCACATGGGATACGCAGTATTTT
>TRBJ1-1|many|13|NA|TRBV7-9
CASSLAGNTEAFF
TGTGCCAGCAGCTTAGCAGGGAACACTGAAGCTTTCTTT
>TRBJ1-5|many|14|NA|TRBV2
CASSGEYSNQPQHF
TGTGCCAGCAGTGGAGAGTATAGCAATCAGCCCCAGCATTTT
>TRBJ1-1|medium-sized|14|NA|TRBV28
CASRRPFMNTEAFF
TGTGCCAGCAGGAGACCTTTTATGAACACTGAAGCTTTCTTT
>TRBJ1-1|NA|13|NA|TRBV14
CAISQGRGTEAFF
TGTGCCATCAGCCAAGGAAGGGGGACTGAAGCTTTCTTT
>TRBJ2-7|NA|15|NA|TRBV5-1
CASSSLPGDYAEQYF
TGCGCCAGCAGCTCCCTCCCAGGGGACTACGCCGAGCAGTACTTC
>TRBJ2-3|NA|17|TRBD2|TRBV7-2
CASSLVGSGVGTDTQYF
TGTGCCAGCAGCTTAGTAGGTAGCGGGGTAGGCACAGATACGCAGTATTTT
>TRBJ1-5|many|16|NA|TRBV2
CASMGGGVNSNQPQHF
TGTGCCAGCATGGGCGGGGGTGTCAATAGCAATCAGCCCCAGCATTTT
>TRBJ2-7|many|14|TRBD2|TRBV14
CASRRTGTTYEQYF
TGTGCCAGCAGGCGAACCGGGACTACCTACGAGCAGTACTTC
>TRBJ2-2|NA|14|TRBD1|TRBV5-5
CASSLGQGTGELFF
TGTGCCAGCAGCTTGGGACAGGGCACCGGGGAGCTGTTTTTT
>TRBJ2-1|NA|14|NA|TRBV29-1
CSVIAGASYNEQFF
TGCAGCGTTATAGCAGGGGCTTCCTACAATGAGCAGTTCTTC
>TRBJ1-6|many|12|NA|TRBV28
CASRPYNSPLHF
TGTGCCAGCAGGCCGTATAATTCACCCCTCCACTTT
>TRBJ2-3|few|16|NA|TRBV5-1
CASSLAVSLGSDTQYF
TGCGCCAGCAGCTTGGCCGTGAGTCTAGGATCGGATACGCAGTATTTT
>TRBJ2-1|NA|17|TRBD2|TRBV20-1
CSAHGTIPGGLYNGQFF
TGCAGTGCTCATGGAACAATACCGGGGGGATTATACAATGGGCAGTTCTTC
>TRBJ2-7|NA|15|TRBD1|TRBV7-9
CASSEDRAPTYEQYF
TGTGCCAGCAGCGAAGACAGGGCTCCTACCTACGAGCAGTACTTC
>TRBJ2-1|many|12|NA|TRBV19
CASSKEFHEQFF
TGTGCCAGTAGTAAAGAGTTTCATGAGCAGTTCTTC
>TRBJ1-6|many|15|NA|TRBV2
CASSPDTVSLQALHF
TGTGCCAGCAGTCCAGATACAGTATCTCTTCAAGCCCTCCACTTT
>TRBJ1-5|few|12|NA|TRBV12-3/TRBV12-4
CASSSRGQPQHF
TGTGCCAGCAGTTCCCGGGGCCAGCCCCAGCATTTT
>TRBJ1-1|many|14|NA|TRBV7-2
CASSNALGQAEAFF
TGTGCCAGCAGCAATGCTCTGGGGCAGGCTGAAGCTTTCTTT
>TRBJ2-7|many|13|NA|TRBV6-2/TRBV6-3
CASSYSILYEQYF
TGTGCCAGCAGTTACTCGATTTTATACGAGCAGTACTTC
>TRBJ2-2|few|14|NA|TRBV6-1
CASTVGLSTGELFF
TGTGCCAGCACTGTTGGGTTAAGCACCGGGGAGCTGTTTTTT